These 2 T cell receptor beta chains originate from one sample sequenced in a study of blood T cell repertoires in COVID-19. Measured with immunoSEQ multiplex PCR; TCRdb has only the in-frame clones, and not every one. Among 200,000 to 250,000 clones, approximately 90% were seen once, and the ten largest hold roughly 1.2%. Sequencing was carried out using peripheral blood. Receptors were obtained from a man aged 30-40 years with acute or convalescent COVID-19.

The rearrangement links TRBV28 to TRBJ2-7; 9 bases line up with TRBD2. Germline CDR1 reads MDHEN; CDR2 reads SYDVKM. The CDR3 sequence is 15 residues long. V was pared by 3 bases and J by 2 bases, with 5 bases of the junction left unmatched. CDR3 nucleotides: TGTGCCAGCAGTTTGGTAGCGGGGGCCGCCTACGAGCAGTACTTC. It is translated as CASSLVAGAAYEQYF.

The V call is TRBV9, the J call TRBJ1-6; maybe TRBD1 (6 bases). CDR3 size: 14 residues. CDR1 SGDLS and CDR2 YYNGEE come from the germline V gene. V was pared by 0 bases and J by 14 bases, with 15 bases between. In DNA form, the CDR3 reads TGTGCCAGCAGCGTAGCGGACAGCCCTCGTTCCCTCCACTTT. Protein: CASSVADSPRSLHF. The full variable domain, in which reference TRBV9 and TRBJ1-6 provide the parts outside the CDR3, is DSGVTQTPKHLITATGQRVTLRCSPRSGDLSVYWYQQSLDQGLQFLIQYYNGEERAKGNILERFSAQQFPDLHSELNLSSLELGDSALYFCASSVADSPRSLHFGNGTRLTVT.